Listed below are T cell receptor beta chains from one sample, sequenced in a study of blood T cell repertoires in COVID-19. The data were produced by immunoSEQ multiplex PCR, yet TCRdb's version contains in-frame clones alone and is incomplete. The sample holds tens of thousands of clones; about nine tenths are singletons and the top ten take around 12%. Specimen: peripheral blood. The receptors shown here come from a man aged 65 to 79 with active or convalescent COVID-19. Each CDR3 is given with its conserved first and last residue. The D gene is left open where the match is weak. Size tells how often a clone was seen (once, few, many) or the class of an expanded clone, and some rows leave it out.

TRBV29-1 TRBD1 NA CSVSDRDEQYF
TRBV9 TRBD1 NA CASSLGQGGSYGYTF
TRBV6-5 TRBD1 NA CASSYAGQGLWGYTF
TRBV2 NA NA CASSRTGNTEAFF
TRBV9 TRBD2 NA CASSGLAGSRETQYF
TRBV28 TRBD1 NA CASSKVPGQGAEQYF
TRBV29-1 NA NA CSAFGIGTDTQYF
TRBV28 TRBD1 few CASSSQGTETEAFF
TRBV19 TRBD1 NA CASSIMGTVYSNQPQHF
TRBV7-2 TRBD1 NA CASSLIRGSSYEQYF
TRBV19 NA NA CAVGRGATEAFF
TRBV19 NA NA CASLSWAADTEAFF
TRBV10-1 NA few CASSEPGEGETQYF
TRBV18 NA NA CASSSMTGPQHF
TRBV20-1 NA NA CSASTEFQETQYF
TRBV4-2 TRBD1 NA CASSQEGQGALLANEKLFF
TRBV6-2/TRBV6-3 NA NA CASSLISGANVLTF
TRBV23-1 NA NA CASSQSRQPQHF